The 21 T cell receptor beta chains below all came from one sample that was sequenced in a study of neurological immune-mediated disorders. TCRdb called the 5' RACE reads again in MiXCR, with one record for every CDR3 protein. The sample shows more than 50,000 distinct CDR3 sequences, about 10% of them seen only once. Sequencing used PBMCs. These receptors were collected from a man aged 55 to 70 in good health.

This clonotype came up many times. CDR3 region: CSAREWSQETQYF. The CDR3 bases are TGCAGTGCTAGAGAGTGGAGTCAAGAGACCCAGTACTTC. V is TRBV20-1 and J is TRBJ2-5, with D hard to call. Trimming pared 0 bases from V and 2 bases from J, leaving 7 bases between. This CDR3 is 13 amino acids long. CDR1 is DFQATT, CDR2 SNEGSKA, per germline (reference sequence).

This clonotype was counted between two and nine times. V gene TRBV7-2 combines with J gene TRBJ2-1; TRBD2 might be the D (6 bases). Between the trimmed V and J ends, which lost 6 bases and 10 bases, there was a span of 19 bases. CDR1 SGHTA and CDR2 FQGNSA come from the germline V gene. This CDR3 contains 14 residues. The CDR3 region has the DNA TGTGCCAGCAGGTTGGAGGGGCTCCGCCGGGAGCAGTTCTTC. This translates into CASRLEGLRREQFF.

Ten or more counts support this clonotype. This chain connects TRBV4-3 to TRBJ2-1; 12 bases are a match to TRBD1. After removal of 4 bases from V and 0 bases from J, the junction contained 13 bases not matched to a gene. The CDR3 extends over 20 amino acids. Germline lookup yields CDR1 LGHNA and CDR2 YSLEER. The CDR3: CASSLTLGTGGSSSYNEQFF. The DNA of the CDR3 is TGCGCCAGCAGCCTCACCTTGGGGACAGGGGGCTCGAGCTCCTACAATGAGCAGTTCTTC.

This clonotype was recorded at least ten times. The chain has TRBV5-1 and TRBJ2-2; no clear D. Trimming took 9 bases from V and 4 from J, leaving 19 bases between them. The CDR3 is made up of 15 amino acids. Germline V gene sequence: CDR1 SGHRS, CDR2 YFSETQ. The CDR3 region is CATRGGSTGTGELFF. CDR3 bases: TGCGCCACACGCGGTGGTTCAACGGGCACCGGGGAGCTGTTTTTT.

This clonotype was seen many times. The CDR3 DNA reads TGTGCCACCAGCAGAGGATCGTGGGGACCTACCTACGAGCAGTACTTC. Translated: CATSRGSWGPTYEQYF. This chain links TRBV15 with TRBJ2-7; either TRBD1 or TRBD2 may fit D (5 bases each). Germline lookup yields CDR1 LNHNV and CDR2 YYDKDF (reference sequence). The CDR3 runs 16 residues. V was trimmed by 1 base and J by 2 bases, leaving 15 bases between them.

This clonotype was observed a single time. A read error may be the cause here, since a much bigger clone is one base away. The chain has TRBV2 and TRBJ2-7, with a tentative D call TRBD1 (6 bases). Germline V CDR1 and CDR2: SNHLY, FYNNEI. The CDR3 runs 13 residues. Written as DNA, the CDR3 is TGTGTCAGCAAAAGGGACACCTCCTACGAGCAGTACTTC. As protein: CVSKRDTSYEQYF.

This clonotype appeared many times. The V gene is TRBV12-3 or TRBV12-4, the J gene TRBJ2-2, with 9 bases aligning to TRBD1. The CDR3 consists of 16 residues. The V gene end was trimmed by 4 bases and the J gene end by 7 bases; junction bases not matched to a gene: 10. The CDR3: CASSSNPGQGNGELFF. In DNA, the CDR3 is TGTGCCAGCAGTTCCAATCCGGGACAGGGAAACGGGGAGCTGTTTTTT.

The rearrangement joins TRBV20-1 to TRBJ1-1; D may be TRBD1 (6 bases). The CDR3 runs to 15 residues. Germline-derived CDR1 and CDR2 are DFQATT and SNEGSKA (reference sequence). Trimming removed 6 bases at V and 1 base at J, with 18 bases between. The CDR3 region is CSATDSGARNTEAFF. The CDR3 DNA follows: TGCAGTGCAACGGACAGTGGAGCGAGGAACACTGAAGCTTTCTTT.

This clonotype was picked up many times. This chain links TRBV6-6 with TRBJ1-5, with D perhaps matching TRBD1 (6 bases). The ends were cut back, 6 bases at V and 2 bases at J, with 17 bases in the middle. Germline V CDR1 and CDR2: MNHNY, SVGAGI (reference sequence). This CDR3 contains 16 residues. The CDR3 protein is CASSLLQRGGNQPQHF. Here the CDR3 DNA reads TGTGCCAGCAGCCTCCTGCAGAGGGGGGGCAATCAGCCCCAGCATTTT.

Turning to this clonotype: An end of the junction does not agree with germline; a read error may underlie this. The CDR3 region has the DNA TGTGCCAGCAGTTACTCGGAGCGGACAGGGGGCTATGTCTACACCTTC. Protein sequence: CASSYSERTGGYVYTF. This chain uses TRBV6-5 with TRBJ1-2; 11 positions match TRBD1. Germline V lookup: CDR1 MNHEY, CDR2 SVGAGI. The length of the CDR3 is 16 residues.

This clonotype was recorded many times. This chain connects TRBV20-1 to TRBJ1-6; possibly TRBD1 for D (6 bases). V was cut by 4 bases and J by 10 bases, with 20 bases left in between. The V gene's germline CDR1 is DFQATT and CDR2 SNEGSKA (reference sequence). CDR3 length equals 15 residues. The CDR3 reads CSATGLQGSESPLHF. The CDR3 DNA sequence: TGCAGTGCTACCGGATTACAGGGTAGTGAGTCACCCCTCCACTTT.

This clonotype has a count of ten or more. This chain joins TRBV3-1 and TRBJ2-2; 7 bases line up with TRBD1. Germline lookup yields CDR1 LGHDT and CDR2 YNNKEL (reference sequence). The CDR3 spans 16 residues. The V gene end was trimmed by 2 bases and the J gene end by 6 bases; junction bases not matched to a gene: 9. CDR3 DNA: TGTGCCAGCAGCCAACGGACAGGCCTCGGGGCCGGGGAGCTGTTTTTT. Its protein product is CASSQRTGLGAGELFF.

The table lists this clonotype with many counts. This chain joins TRBV7-9 and TRBJ2-1, with D maybe TRBD2 (6 bases). Trimming cost V 5 bases and J 9 bases, with 14 bases left between them. The CDR3 has 13 amino acids. The germline gives CDR1 SEHNR, CDR2 FQNEAQ (reference sequence). The CDR3 loop is CASSESRRGEQFF. The CDR3 nucleotides are TGTGCCAGCAGCGAGAGTAGGAGGGGTGAGCAGTTCTTC.

This clonotype was detected ten times or more. This chain links TRBV28 with TRBJ1-2, with D perhaps TRBD1 (5 bases). There are 13 residues in the CDR3. Germline CDR1 MDHEN, CDR2 SYDVKM. Trimming cost V 6 bases and J 6 bases, with 14 bases left between them. CDR3 nucleotide sequence: TGTGCCAGCAGGGGCCAGGGTATGAATGGCTACACCTTC. Protein sequence: CASRGQGMNGYTF.

This clonotype was counted many times. CDR3 coding DNA: TGTGCCAGCAGCTTTGAGCGAATCCACTATAATTCACCCCTCCACTTT. Residues: CASSFERIHYNSPLHF. The chain is built from TRBV5-5 and TRBJ1-6, with D unclear. Deletions cut 2 bases from V and 3 bases from J, with 12 bases between. The CDR3 has 16 amino acids. Germline V gene data show CDR1 as SGHKS and CDR2 as YYEKEE (reference sequence).

This clonotype was found a few times. The chain carries TRBV28 and TRBJ2-6; TRBD1 is a possible D gene (6 bases). Germline assignment: CDR1 MDHEN and CDR2 SYDVKM. V lost 7 bases and J lost 4, with 11 bases in between. The CDR3 is made up of 14 amino acids. The CDR3 DNA follows: TGTGCCAGCACCTCAGGGGCCGGGGCCAACGTCCTGACTTTC. Its protein product is CASTSGAGANVLTF.

The chain combines TRBV7-2 with TRBJ2-7; TRBD2 agrees at 12 bases. The germline V gene has CDR1 SGHTA and CDR2 FQGNSA. The CDR3 sequence is 15 residues long. V lost 5 bases and J lost 8; bases outside the gene matches: 10. The CDR3 reads CASSPETSGGNKQYF. DNA of the CDR3: TGTGCCAGCAGCCCCGAGACTAGCGGGGGTAATAAGCAGTACTTC.

At least ten counts were recorded for this clonotype. The rearrangement links TRBV9 to TRBJ2-5; TRBD2 is a possible D gene (7 bases). Germline V lookup: CDR1 SGDLS, CDR2 YYNGEE. Trimming removed 0 bases at V and 1 base at J, with 22 bases between. CDR3 length: 19 residues. CDR3 protein: CASSVGPGALGGAQETQYF. The CDR3, as DNA: TGTGCCAGCAGCGTAGGGCCCGGGGCTTTGGGGGGGGCCCAAGAGACCCAGTACTTC.

This clonotype has ten or more counts. V usage is TRBV5-1 and J usage is TRBJ1-4, with TRBD1 matching over 7 bases. CDR1 and CDR2 from the germline V gene are SGHRS and YFSETQ. Unmatched junction bases numbered 5, after V lost 6 bases and J lost 0 bases. This CDR3 spans 15 amino acids. The CDR3 DNA reads TGCGCCAGCACCTATACAGGGGCAACTAATGAAAAACTGTTTTTT. Translation gives CASTYTGATNEKLFF.

This clonotype was observed at least ten times. The chain couples TRBV6-2 or TRBV6-3 to TRBJ2-1; perhaps TRBD2 as D (6 bases). Germline V gene sequence: CDR1 MNHEY, CDR2 SVGEGT. V lost 4 bases and J 4 bases, leaving 14 bases between the germline ends. The CDR3 runs 15 residues. CDR3 sequence (DNA): TGTGCCAGCAGTTCCCGGAGGGCCGCGTACAATGAGCAGTTCTTC. Translation: CASSSRRAAYNEQFF.

This clonotype was counted many times. The chain is built from TRBV25-1 and TRBJ2-7, with 9 bases that match TRBD1. Germline values: CDR1 MGHDK, CDR2 SYGVNS. J gave up 1 base and V 4 bases, and 8 bases lay outside the gene matches. The CDR3 loop spans 16 amino acids. The CDR3 DNA follows: TGTGCCAGCAGTGGTTCGGCGGGACAGGGATCCTACGAGCAGTACTTC. Its protein product is CASSGSAGQGSYEQYF.